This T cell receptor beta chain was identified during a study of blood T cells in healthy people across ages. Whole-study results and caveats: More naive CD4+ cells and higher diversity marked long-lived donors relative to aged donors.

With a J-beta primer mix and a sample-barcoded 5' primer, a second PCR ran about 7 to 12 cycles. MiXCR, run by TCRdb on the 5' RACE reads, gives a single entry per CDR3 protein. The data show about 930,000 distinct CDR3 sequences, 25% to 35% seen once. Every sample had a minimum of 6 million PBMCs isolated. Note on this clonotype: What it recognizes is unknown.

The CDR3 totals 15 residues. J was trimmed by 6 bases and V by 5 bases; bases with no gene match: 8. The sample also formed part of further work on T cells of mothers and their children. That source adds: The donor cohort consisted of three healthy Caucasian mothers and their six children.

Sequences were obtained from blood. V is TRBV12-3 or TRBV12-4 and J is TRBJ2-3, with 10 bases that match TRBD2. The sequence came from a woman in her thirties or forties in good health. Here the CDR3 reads CASSDSGGTYDTQYF. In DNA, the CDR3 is TGTGCCAGCAGTGATAGCGGGGGGACATATGATACGCAGTATTTT.